Sequencing of this TCR beta chain was carried out in a study of persistence of HIV-infected CD4 T cells. Study summary: Donors were ART-treated; their CMV- and Gag-responding CD4+ T cells were isolated. A median of roughly 8 years of suppressive ART preceded sampling.

Sequencing used immunoSEQ version 4 in survey mode. Repertoires were generated with immunoSEQ multiplex PCR, while TCRdb's copy carries only in-frame clones and drops some. The table includes about 33,000 clones, approximately 78% detected once. On this clone: Its antigen is currently unknown.

Overlapping HIV-1 Gag 15-mer peptides at approximately 1 ug per peptide per mL were used. CD40L-negative CD69-negative CD45RO-high memory CD4+ T cells were sorted as populations depleted of antigen-responding cells. The clonotype comes from an adult with HIV. The donor label of this sample is uncertain. This material consisted of cultured CD4+ T cells from PBMCs, taken from a patient who received antiretroviral therapy.

CDR3 DNA: TGTGCCAGTAGTGTCGGGACAGACTATGGCTACACCTTC. Protein: CASSVGTDYGYTF. The V gene is TRBV19, the J gene TRBJ1-2; 7 bases are a match to TRBD1. The CDR3 length is 13 residues. Per the germline V gene, CDR1 is LNHDA and CDR2 is SQIVND (reference sequence). The junction had 3 bases not matched to a gene; V was cut back by 5 bases and J by 3 bases.